The TCR beta chain described here comes from a study of shared clonotypes between healthy human individuals. Naive CD8 cells lacked CD45RO and underwent positive selection for CCR7, leaving out terminally differentiated effector memory CD45RA+ cells. Healthy HIV-negative adults with no recent acute infections or vaccinations were recruited as donors. Among the donors, all were Caucasian adults who lived in Nashville, Tennessee. The data were produced by immunoSEQ multiplex PCR, yet TCRdb's version contains in-frame clones alone and is incomplete. The sample comprises more than 2 million clones, roughly 94% of which are singletons, and about 1.1% rests with the top ten. The junction had 6 bases not matched to a gene; V was cut back by 3 bases and J by 0 bases. CDR3 length: 17 residues. Germline V gene sequence: CDR1 SGHNT, CDR2 YYREEE (reference sequence).

Sequenced material: naive CD8+ T cells sorted from blood. This TCR came from a man younger than 35 in good health. V is TRBV5-4 and J is TRBJ2-3, with 11 bases matching TRBD2. The CDR3 is CASSSTGTSGSTDTQYF. CDR3 sequence (DNA): TGTGCCAGCAGCTCGACCGGGACTAGCGGAAGCACAGATACGCAGTATTTT.